This entry features one T cell receptor beta chain sequence. Its antigen is currently unknown. This sample is part of a study of OX40 agonist ivuxolimab in advanced cancers. The overall study: Patients' therapy was ivuxolimab, an antibody that acts as an agonist of OX40 (CD134). Enrolled patients in dose escalation had cancers that were hepatocellular carcinoma, melanoma, renal cell or head and neck cancer.

Whole-study results and caveats: Mean expanded clone counts were higher in CD8+ than CD4+ T cells.

Assay used: immunoSEQ multiplex PCR; TCRdb lists only in-frame clones, some missing. Of around 60,000 clones listed, 82% are singletons. Peripheral blood came from all dose cohorts at three timepoints. This specimen consisted of CD4+ or CD8+ T cells sorted from blood, obtained in a trial of the OX40 agonist ivuxolimab. This receptor was taken from an adult with an advanced solid tumor such as melanoma, head and neck, liver or kidney cancer.

CDR3 in amino acids: CASSPDRFSYEQYF. The CDR3 DNA reads TGTGCCAGCAGTCCCGACAGGTTCTCCTACGAGCAGTACTTC. This sequence joins TRBV7-2 and TRBJ2-7; the D gene is possibly TRBD1 (6 bases). The CDR3 sequence is 14 residues long. With 6 bases removed from V and 0 bases from J, the gap between germline ends came to 12 bases. The germline gives CDR1 SGHTA, CDR2 FQGNSA.